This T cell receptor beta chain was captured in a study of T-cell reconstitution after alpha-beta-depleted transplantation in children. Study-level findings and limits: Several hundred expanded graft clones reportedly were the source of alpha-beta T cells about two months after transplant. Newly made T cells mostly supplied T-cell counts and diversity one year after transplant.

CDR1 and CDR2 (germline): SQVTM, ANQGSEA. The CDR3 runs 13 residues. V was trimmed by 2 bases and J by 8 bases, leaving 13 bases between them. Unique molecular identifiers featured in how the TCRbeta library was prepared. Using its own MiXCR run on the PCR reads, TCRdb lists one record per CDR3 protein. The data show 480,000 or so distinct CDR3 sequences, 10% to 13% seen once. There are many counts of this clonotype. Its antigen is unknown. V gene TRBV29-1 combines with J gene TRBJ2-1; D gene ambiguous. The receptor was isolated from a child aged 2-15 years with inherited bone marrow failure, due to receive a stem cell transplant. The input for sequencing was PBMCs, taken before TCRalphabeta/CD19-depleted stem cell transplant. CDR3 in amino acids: CSVEPPLVDEQFF. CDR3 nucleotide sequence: TGCAGCGTTGAACCCCCCCTAGTCGATGAGCAGTTCTTC.